The 14 T cell receptor beta chains below all came from one sample that was sequenced in a study of shared clonotypes between healthy human individuals. Clones were read by immunoSEQ multiplex PCR, and TCRdb kept only the in-frame ones, dropping some. The repertoire holds 2 million to 2.5 million clones, with 85% to 95% as singletons. Source material: naive CD4+ T cells from PBMCs. Documented subset: CD45RA+ positively selected. The receptors stem from a man between 18 and 29 years old in good health. Some clones in this sample may be carry-over from other donors' samples.

The gene calls are TRBV4-1 and TRBJ1-3; unclear D gene. The CDR3 runs to 15 residues. Trimming removed 0 bases from V and 0 bases from J, with 6 bases in between. CDR1 MGHRA and CDR2 YSYEKL come from the germline V gene. This chain's CDR3 is CASSQERASGNTIYF. CDR3 coding DNA: TGCGCCAGCAGCCAAGAACGTGCCTCTGGAAACACCATATATTTT.

The chain links TRBV19 to TRBJ1-5, with D perhaps matching TRBD1 (5 bases). The V gene's germline CDR1 is LNHDA and CDR2 SQIVND (reference sequence). The CDR3 extends over 13 amino acids. With 9 bases removed from V and 6 bases from J, the gap between germline ends came to 15 bases. CDR3 loop: CASHRGVGQPQHF. In DNA form, the CDR3 reads TGTGCCAGCCATCGGGGGGTGGGTCAGCCCCAGCATTTT.

V gene TRBV11-2 combines with J gene TRBJ2-4; D is unresolved. V was trimmed by 2 bases and J by 0 bases, leaving 14 bases between them. Germline CDR1 reads SGHAT; CDR2 reads FQNNGV. The CDR3 loop spans 17 amino acids. Here the CDR3 reads CASSLRARDLAKNIQYF. The CDR3 DNA reads TGTGCCAGCAGCTTAAGGGCACGCGATCTAGCCAAAAACATTCAGTACTTC.

The chain couples TRBV5-1 to TRBJ2-7; D uncertain. The CDR3 is 13 amino acids. Trimming shortened V by 0 bases and J by 5 bases, and 9 bases separated the two germline ends. CDR1 and CDR2 (germline): SGHRS, YFSETQ. The CDR3: CASSLASANEQYF. The CDR3 DNA reads as TGCGCCAGCAGCTTGGCCTCGGCCAACGAGCAGTACTTC.

This sequence joins TRBV2 and TRBJ1-2; D uncertain. Germline loops: CDR1 SNHLY, CDR2 FYNNEI. CDR3 length: 12 amino acids. Between the trimmed V and J ends, which lost 7 bases and 8 bases, there was a span of 14 bases. The CDR3 spells CASIGDSGGYTF. In DNA form, the CDR3 reads TGTGCCAGCATCGGGGATTCGGGCGGCTACACCTTC. The full variable domain, its missing parts supplied by reference TRBV2 and TRBJ1-2, is EPEVTQTPSHQVTQMGQEVILRCVPISNHLYFYWYRQILGQKVEFLVSFYNNEISEKSEIFDDQFSVERPDGSNFTLKIRSTKLEDSAMYFCASIGDSGGYTFGSGTRLTVV.

The genes are TRBV29-1 and TRBJ2-5, with D unresolved. Between the trimmed V and J ends, which lost 4 bases and 0 bases, there was a span of 9 bases. The CDR3 loop spans 13 amino acids. The germline V gene encodes CDR1 SQVTM and CDR2 ANQGSEA. CDR3 in amino acids: CSVVKTDQETQYF. The CDR3 DNA follows: TGCAGCGTTGTAAAGACGGACCAAGAGACCCAGTACTTC.

The genes are TRBV5-4 and TRBJ2-2; TRBD2 agrees at 8 bases. Germline-derived CDR1 and CDR2 are SGHNT and YYREEE (reference sequence). Trimming took 1 base from V and 0 from J; bases not matched to a gene: 2. CDR3 length: 16 residues. CDR3 nucleotides: TGTGCCAGCAGCTTGTTACTAGCGGCGAACACCGGGGAGCTGTTTTTT. Its translation: CASSLLLAANTGELFF.

On this clone: Other DNA sequences in this sample translate to the same CDR3. The chain employs TRBV28 and TRBJ2-5; 8 bases agree with TRBD2. Looked up from germline, CDR1 is MDHEN and CDR2 is SYDVKM. This CDR3 has 14 residues. J was trimmed by 4 bases and V by 0 bases; bases with no gene match: 1. CDR3: CASSLWAGGETQYF. The CDR3 nucleotides read TGTGCCAGCAGTTTATGGGCGGGGGGAGAGACCCAGTACTTC.

Remarks on this clone: Other nucleotide sequences from this sample produce the same CDR3. The chain couples TRBV27 to TRBJ2-7, with unresolved D. Germline loops: CDR1 MNHEY, CDR2 SMNVEV (reference sequence). This CDR3 has 13 amino acids. The ends were cut back, 4 bases at V and 2 bases at J, with 9 bases in the middle. The DNA for the CDR3 is TGTGCCAGCAGTTCGGGCAGGACCTACGAGCAGTACTTC. Its translation is CASSSGRTYEQYF.

The chain recombines TRBV30 with TRBJ2-5; D ambiguous. V lost 2 bases and J lost 4, with 11 bases in between. Germline V gene lookup returns CDR1 GTSNPN and CDR2 SVGIG (reference sequence). The CDR3 consists of 13 residues. The CDR3: CAWSIGIGETQYF. The CDR3 nucleotides read TGTGCCTGGAGTATAGGGATAGGAGAGACCCAGTACTTC.

This chain connects TRBV28 to TRBJ1-2; TRBD1 agrees at 9 bases. Germline CDR1 and CDR2: MDHEN and SYDVKM. J was trimmed by 7 bases and V by 5 bases; bases with no gene match: 8. CDR3 length: 14 residues. The DNA of the CDR3 is TGTGCCAGCAGTGAGACAGGGGGTTTCGGTGGCTACACCTTC. Its protein is CASSETGGFGGYTF.

The V and J genes are TRBV18 and TRBJ2-6; 8 nucleotides line up with TRBD1. Trimming cost V 2 bases and J 4 bases; bases outside gene matches: 13. The CDR3 totals 19 residues. The germline V gene encodes CDR1 KGHSH and CDR2 LQKENI. The CDR3: CASSPGRAGGFSGANVLTF. CDR3 coding DNA: TGTGCCAGCTCACCAGGACGGGCAGGGGGCTTTTCAGGGGCCAACGTCCTGACTTTC.

The genes are TRBV7-8 and TRBJ1-1; 8 nucleotides agree with TRBD1. From germline, CDR1 is SGHVS and CDR2 FQNEAQ. CDR3 length: 14 amino acids. The V gene end was trimmed by 6 bases and the J gene end by 0 bases; junction bases not matched to a gene: 3. As DNA, the CDR3 is TGTGCCAGCAGTAGGACAGGGATGAACACTGAAGCTTTCTTT. Translation: CASSRTGMNTEAFF.

This chain uses TRBV5-1 with TRBJ2-3; D ambiguous. V was cut by 7 bases and J by 1 base, with 16 bases left in between. Germline values: CDR1 SGHRS, CDR2 YFSETQ. The CDR3 runs to 15 residues. The CDR3 DNA follows: TGCGCCAGCGGATGGACGGCGACCGGCACAGATACGCAGTATTTT. Protein product: CASGWTATGTDTQYF.